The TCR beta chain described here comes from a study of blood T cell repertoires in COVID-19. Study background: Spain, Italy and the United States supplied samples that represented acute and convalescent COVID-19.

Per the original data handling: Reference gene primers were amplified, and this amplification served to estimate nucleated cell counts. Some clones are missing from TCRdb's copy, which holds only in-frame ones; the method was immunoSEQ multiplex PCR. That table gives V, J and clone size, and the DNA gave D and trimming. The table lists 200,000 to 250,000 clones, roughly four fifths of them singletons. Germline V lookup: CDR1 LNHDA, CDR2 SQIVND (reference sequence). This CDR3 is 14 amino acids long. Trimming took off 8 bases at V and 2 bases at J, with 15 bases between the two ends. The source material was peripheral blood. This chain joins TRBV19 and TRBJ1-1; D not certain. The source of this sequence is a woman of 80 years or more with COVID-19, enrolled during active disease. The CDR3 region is CASRRPAVNTEAFF. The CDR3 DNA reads TGTGCCAGTCGAAGACCGGCGGTAAACACTGAAGCTTTCTTT. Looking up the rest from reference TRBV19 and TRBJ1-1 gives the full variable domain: DGGITQSPKYLFRKEGQNVTLSCEQNLNHDAMYWYRQDPGQGLRLIYYSQIVNDFQKGDIAEGYSVSREKKESFPLTVTSAQKNPTAFYLCASRRPAVNTEAFFGQGTRLTVV.